This entry features one T cell receptor beta chain sequence. Its antigen has not been determined. Per-nucleotide qualities are absent, and no much larger clonotype sits a single base away. TCRbeta CDR3 regions were amplified from genomic DNA using the immunoSEQ Assay, a bias-controlled multiplex PCR. Regarding the original processing steps: The number of nucleated cells in each sample was estimated from the amplification of reference gene primers within the assay. Sequence reads were collapsed and filtered to measure the absolute abundance of every unique TCRbeta CDR3 rearrangement. For each sample, productive Simpson clonality was calculated as the square root of Simpson's diversity index over productive rearrangements. Imported from immuneACCESS, the table was reduced by TCRdb to in-frame sequences with V and J called. These copies leave out some clones; in studies compared against another copy, an unresolved V gene accounts for under half, and the cause of the remainder is not known. V and J calls and clone size are given by that table; D and trimming were obtained from the DNA. The sample includes 50,000 or so clones, with 83% observed a single time. 16% of the sample belongs to the ten largest clones.

The data derive from a study of blood T cell repertoires in COVID-19 (TCRdb year 2020). With respect to the entire study: Collaborator samples came from the United States, Italy and Spain and covered acute and convalescent phases of COVID-19. The prospective study material was composed of cDNA or gDNA derived from T cells, B-cell-depleted T cells, or PBMCs. Subjects who had been exposed to COVID-19, were actively infected with it, or had recovered from it provided the deeply sampled blood TCRbeta repertoires that made up the dataset. The repertoires were made available in a free public database intended to serve as a resource for research on the immune response to SARS-CoV-2. The samples were drawn from two sources: the first 160 participants of the ongoing ImmuneRACE study, and 1,254 subjects contributed by 6 global collaborators. Nearly every sample came with metadata listing a de-identified subject ID, COVID-19 status, age in years and sex. Where available, HLA class I and class II types were taken from metadata supplied by the sample provider and were not determined by assay-based typing.

Broader findings and caveats from the paper: The amount of clinical and demographic metadata varied by source and participant and was provided uncurated.

The collaborating institutions used their own protocols to collect whole blood in K2EDTA tubes. For TCRbeta analysis, collaborators shipped samples in one of three forms: frozen whole blood, isolated PBMCs, or DNA extracted from either of those sample types. Sequenced sample: peripheral blood. The sequence came from a man aged 35-49 years with acute or convalescent COVID-19.

The sequence in DNA is TGTGCCAGTAGTAATACCCCCGCGGACGAGCAGTACTTC. Its amino acids are CASSNTPADEQYF. The chain is encoded by TRBV19 joined to TRBJ2-7, with an unclear D gene assignment. CDR1 is given as LNHDA and CDR2 as SQIVND, both from the germline V gene (reference sequence). The CDR3 holds 13 amino acids from the cysteine to the phenylalanine. Here the CDR3 DNA is all that survives: 39 bases in frame from base 1. The trim is 4 bases for V and 5 bases for J, with a gap of 12 bases between the germline ends.